The 4 T cell receptor beta chains listed next were all sequenced from one sample in a study of cytomegalovirus exposure and HLA in healthy donors. The PCR contained 60 Vbeta and 13 Jbeta primers. Repertoires were generated with immunoSEQ multiplex PCR, while TCRdb's copy carries only in-frame clones and drops some. The repertoire includes fewer than 70,000 clones, approximately 72% of them detected once, and around 9.9% sits in the top ten. Sequenced: PBMCs. The receptor source for this set is a woman aged 25 to 39 in good health and CMV-seronegative.

V is TRBV7-8 and J is TRBJ1-5, with 7 bases lining up with TRBD1. CDR1 SGHVS and CDR2 FQNEAQ come from the germline V gene. The CDR3 is 18 amino acids. Trimming removed 4 bases from V and 3 bases from J; junction bases left unmatched: 15. The CDR3 DNA is TGTGCCAGCAGCTACGCCCGCGGACAGGCCAAAGACAATCAGCCCCAGCATTTT. Residues: CASSYARGQAKDNQPQHF.

The V and J genes are TRBV19 and TRBJ2-7; 7 bases match TRBD1. The CDR3 loop spans 16 amino acids. In germline, CDR1 is LNHDA, CDR2 SQIVND (reference sequence). Trimming removed 2 bases from V and 2 bases from J; junction bases left unmatched: 9. The chain's CDR3 is CASSIRKQGMTYEQYF. CDR3 coding DNA: TGTGCCAGTAGTATAAGGAAACAGGGGATGACCTACGAGCAGTACTTC.

This clone was detected a few times. This sequence joins TRBV7-7 and TRBJ2-5; 9 positions agree with TRBD2. This CDR3 contains 17 residues. The V gene's germline CDR1 is SSHAT and CDR2 FNYEAQ (reference sequence). V lost 1 base and J lost 4; bases outside the gene matches: 10. CDR3 protein: CASSLEDSGGQTETQYF. CDR3 nucleotide sequence: TGTGCCAGCAGCTTAGAGGATAGCGGGGGTCAGACAGAGACCCAGTACTTC.

The V gene is TRBV5-6, the J gene TRBJ2-2; weak D call: TRBD1 (6 bases). V was shortened by 7 bases and J by 4 bases, with 23 bases between the two germline ends. The CDR3 is made up of 17 amino acids. Germline CDR1 and CDR2: SGHDT and YYEEEE. The CDR3 loop reads CASAFLGQRGGTGELFF. The CDR3, as DNA: TGTGCCAGCGCCTTTCTCGGACAGCGAGGAGGCACCGGGGAGCTGTTTTTT.